One TCR beta chain is described in this entry. Its antigen target is currently unknown. Base quality data are lacking; no much larger clone is found one base away. The donors were some 36 Caucasian individuals from Russia, aged 6 to 90 years, who were systemically healthy. Each donor gave ten milliliters of peripheral blood, collected into EDTA-treated Vacutainer tubes. PBMCs were isolated by Ficoll-Paque density-gradient centrifugation, with at least 6 million obtained per sample. Total RNA, at least 6 micrograms per sample, was extracted from PBMCs with Trizol reagent. Naive CD45RAhigh/CD27high T cell percentages were measured by flow cytometry on a PBMC aliquot from every donor. The library was produced with 5' RACE. The sequencer was an Illumina HiSeq 2500. A second PCR of about 7 to 12 cycles was run with a J-beta primer mix and a sample-barcoded 5' primer. Each TCR beta cDNA molecule received a unique molecular identifier from a template-switch 5' adaptor carrying 12 random nucleotides. Each sample yielded at least 3 million CDR3-containing paired-end reads. The Mint cDNA synthesis kit, primed by a TRBC-specific oligonucleotide, was used to synthesize first-strand cDNA from all RNA. Following uracil-DNA glycosylase treatment, all cDNA underwent a first 18-cycle PCR with the universal primers M1SS and BC2_uni_R. Turning to the authors' computational methods: For normalization, 1 million high-quality reads, each with a distinct molecular identifier, were randomly selected from each sample. Reads sharing molecular identifiers were discarded rather than binned into consensus sequences. MiTCR, set to a Q25 quality threshold and the strictest error-elimination algorithm, was used for CDR3 identification, clonotype clustering and error correction. A nonparametric unseen species model with Euler transformation was used to estimate a lower bound on total TCR beta diversity. TCRdb trimmed public reads at Q25 via fastp, called clones via MiXCR and kept in-frame beta chains. Here each entry gathers all rows of one CDR3 protein and keeps the most common genes and DNA. Clone size and V and J calls follow TCRdb, not the original study. The sample table holds approximately 800,000 distinct CDR3 sequences, of which 35% to 50% were seen once. The ten largest account for roughly 18% of the sample.

CDR1 and CDR2 were assigned from the germline V gene (reference sequence) as DFQATT and SNEGSKA. V trim: 3 bases; J trim: 1 base; unmatched bases: 4. The CDR3 sequence holds 15 residues, the cysteine and phenylalanine included. Of all the DNA, just the CDR3 is kept, 45 bases in frame from base 1. This entry comes from a study of blood T cells in healthy people across ages (dated by TCRdb to about 2015). As for the study more broadly: Template switching captured roughly one uniquely barcoded TCR beta cDNA molecule per two T cells in model experiments. To track age-related changes in TCR beta repertoire diversity, the study relied on deep sequencing normalized with unique cDNA molecular identifiers. Donors were grouped into four age groups: young (average about 15 years), middle-aged (approximately 41), aged (about 60) and long-lived (over 80). To avoid experimental bias, donors of different ages were randomly spread across the sequencing lanes. The study analyzed two additional independent replicas of 1 million unique cDNA reads from the same blood draw for two donors, one aged 18 to 29 and one aged 80 or older.

Results the study describes overall, beyond this receptor: As age increased, observed TCR beta diversity per million T cells dropped in a roughly linear way, and a significant reduction was already evident by age about 40. Conclusive comparison of naive and antigen-experienced compartments was prevented by the profiling of bulk unsorted PBMCs. Estimates of total diversity based on one million sequenced T cells were regarded as lower bounds and as underestimates. Donor CMV infection status was unknown, potentially confounding age-related changes in expanded clonotypes. Compared with the aged group, the long-lived group had more naive CD4+ T cells, fewer expanded clones and increased TCR diversity, a pattern suggesting age selection. The percentage of naive T cells measured by flow cytometry correlated strongly with observed TCR beta diversity.

Sequenced: blood. This receptor chain uses TRBV20-1 and TRBJ1-5; 9 nucleotides in the junction match TRBD1. The TCR sequence derives from a man older than 75 in good health. For the CDR3, the sequence is CSASPDRGSNQPQHF. The bases are TGCAGTGCTAGCCCGGACAGGGGAAGCAATCAGCCCCAGCATTTT.